This is a list of T cell receptor beta chains from one sample in a study of OX40 agonist ivuxolimab in advanced cancers. Profiled with immunoSEQ multiplex PCR; TCRdb holds only in-frame clones, not every one. The sample has 55,000 to 80,000 clones; approximately 84% are singletons. Sequencing used CD4+ or CD8+ T cells sorted from blood, obtained in a trial of the OX40 agonist ivuxolimab. The source is an adult with an advanced solid tumor such as melanoma, head and neck, liver or kidney cancer. Both conserved end residues are part of each CDR3. A D gene is named only where the DNA matches it firmly. Clone size appears in some rows only: once, few, many, or a class for an expanded clone.

clone_size: .
d_call: .
v_call: TRBV29-1
j_call: TRBJ2-1
cdr3_nt: TGCAGCGTTGAAGTAGAGGGGACGGATGAGCAGTTCTTC
cdr3_aa: CSVEVEGTDEQFF

clone_size: .
d_call: .
v_call: TRBV9
j_call: TRBJ2-7
cdr3_nt: TGTGCCAGCAGCGCCCCATCCGGGGGCGAGCAGTACTTC
cdr3_aa: CASSAPSGGEQYF

clone_size: .
d_call: TRBD2
v_call: TRBV7-7
j_call: TRBJ2-2
cdr3_nt: TGTGCCAGCAGCCCCGGGGGGACCGGGGAGCTGTTTTTT
cdr3_aa: CASSPGGTGELFF

clone_size: .
d_call: .
v_call: TRBV27
j_call: TRBJ2-7
cdr3_nt: TGTGCCAGCGGAACTAGATTCGACGAGCAGTACTTC
cdr3_aa: CASGTRFDEQYF

clone_size: .
d_call: TRBD2
v_call: TRBV7-8
j_call: TRBJ2-7
cdr3_nt: TGTGCCAGCAGCTTACTAGCGGGACTTGGGTCCTACGAGCAGTACTTC
cdr3_aa: CASSLLAGLGSYEQYF

clone_size: .
d_call: TRBD1
v_call: TRBV18
j_call: TRBJ2-7
cdr3_nt: TGTGCCAGCTCACCCCGGGACAGGGGGTCCTACGAGCAGTACTTC
cdr3_aa: CASSPRDRGSYEQYF

clone_size: .
d_call: .
v_call: TRBV7-9
j_call: TRBJ2-7
cdr3_nt: TGTGCCAGCAGCTTTCAACAGGATCCCCACGAGCAGTACTTC
cdr3_aa: CASSFQQDPHEQYF

clone_size: .
d_call: TRBD1
v_call: TRBV5-6
j_call: TRBJ2-7
cdr3_nt: TGTGCCAGCAGCTTGGGTACAGGGGGCTCGAACATCTATTACGAGCAGTACTTC
cdr3_aa: CASSLGTGGSNIYYEQYF

clone_size: few
d_call: .
v_call: TRBV5-4
j_call: TRBJ2-5
cdr3_nt: TGTGCCAGCAGCTTGGGGCGTACAGGGCTTGGAGAGACCCAGTACTTC
cdr3_aa: CASSLGRTGLGETQYF

clone_size: once
d_call: .
v_call: TRBV11-2
j_call: TRBJ1-2
cdr3_nt: TGTGCCAGCAGCTTAGATCGGAGTTATGGCTACACCTTC
cdr3_aa: CASSLDRSYGYTF

clone_size: .
d_call: .
v_call: TRBV30
j_call: TRBJ1-2
cdr3_nt: TGTGCCTGGGGGCAGGTGGCGATTAACTATGGCTACACCTTC
cdr3_aa: CAWGQVAINYGYTF

clone_size: .
d_call: TRBD1
v_call: TRBV7-2
j_call: TRBJ1-2
cdr3_nt: TGTGCCAGCAGCAACCGGGACAGGGATTTTGGCTACACCTTC
cdr3_aa: CASSNRDRDFGYTF

clone_size: .
d_call: TRBD1
v_call: TRBV28
j_call: TRBJ1-1
cdr3_nt: TGTGCCAGCAGTTCACGACAGGGAGGGGCTGAAGCTTTCTTT
cdr3_aa: CASSSRQGGAEAFF

clone_size: .
d_call: TRBD2
v_call: TRBV10-3
j_call: TRBJ2-7
cdr3_nt: TGTGCCATCAGCAACAAGGGAAGCGGGAGTCGGAACGAGCAGTACTTC
cdr3_aa: CAISNKGSGSRNEQYF

clone_size: .
d_call: .
v_call: TRBV5-4
j_call: TRBJ2-7
cdr3_nt: TGTGCCAGCAGCCAAGATCTGGTGGCGATCTACGAGCAGTACTTC
cdr3_aa: CASSQDLVAIYEQYF

clone_size: .
d_call: .
v_call: TRBV5-1
j_call: TRBJ1-4
cdr3_nt: TGCGCCAGCAGCTTGGGTCTGCGAGGGGAAAAACTGTTTTTT
cdr3_aa: CASSLGLRGEKLFF

clone_size: .
d_call: TRBD2
v_call: TRBV7-2
j_call: TRBJ2-2
cdr3_nt: TGTGCCAGCAGCTTGGCGGGGGGGCTCCGAACCGGGGAGCTGTTTTTT
cdr3_aa: CASSLAGGLRTGELFF

clone_size: few
d_call: .
v_call: TRBV10-3
j_call: TRBJ2-5
cdr3_nt: TGTGCCATCAGTGTTCCTGGGGAGACCCAGTACTTC
cdr3_aa: CAISVPGETQYF

clone_size: few
d_call: .
v_call: TRBV30
j_call: TRBJ2-7
cdr3_nt: TGTGCCTGGAGTGTATCGGGGGCGAACTACGAGCAGTACTTC
cdr3_aa: CAWSVSGANYEQYF

clone_size: .
d_call: .
v_call: TRBV6-5
j_call: TRBJ1-4
cdr3_nt: TGTGCCAGCAGTTACTCCCAGAATGAAAAACTGTTTTTT
cdr3_aa: CASSYSQNEKLFF

clone_size: .
d_call: .
v_call: TRBV6-1
j_call: TRBJ2-3
cdr3_nt: TGTGCCAGCAGTGCAGGGGAAGGTAGCACAGATACGCAGTATTTT
cdr3_aa: CASSAGEGSTDTQYF

clone_size: .
d_call: TRBD2
v_call: TRBV2
j_call: TRBJ2-2
cdr3_nt: TGTGCCAGCAGTCCCAGCAGGGAGGGAACCGGGGAGCTGTTTTTT
cdr3_aa: CASSPSREGTGELFF

clone_size: .
d_call: .
v_call: TRBV11-2
j_call: TRBJ2-7
cdr3_nt: TGTGCCAGCAGCTTAGACGGGAGTGCCGACGAGCAGTACTTC
cdr3_aa: CASSLDGSADEQYF

clone_size: .
d_call: TRBD2
v_call: TRBV7-9
j_call: TRBJ2-3
cdr3_nt: TGTGCCAGCAGCGCCCCCCCGGGGAGCGGGGGTTTGGATACGCAGTATTTT
cdr3_aa: CASSAPPGSGGLDTQYF